The 6 T cell receptor beta chains given below trace back to one sample, sequenced in a study of T cell responses to AZD1222 COVID-19 vaccine (TCRdb year 2021). The time point label here, explained by the study, means: baseline before first vaccination. The library was built by means of the immunoSEQ multiplex PCR assay. Sourced from immuneACCESS, this table was stored by TCRdb with only in-frame sequences that have V and J called. A share of the clones is absent; for the studies checked, an unresolved V gene accounts for under half, and the remainder has no known explanation. This sample holds some 56,000 clones; 70% to 90% were observed only once. The top ten clonotypes cover roughly 15% of the sample. This specimen was peripheral blood, taken on day 0 of AZD1222 vaccination. The receptors were gathered from an adult in good health.

CDR3 loop: CASSDRVSSYNEQFF. The CDR3 nucleotides read TGTGCCAGTAGTGATAGGGTCAGCTCCTACAATGAGCAGTTCTTC. The V gene is TRBV19, the J gene TRBJ2-1; D gene unclear. Germline V gene sequence: CDR1 LNHDA, CDR2 SQIVND (reference sequence). V gave up 5 bases and J gave up 0 bases, with 11 bases separating them. The CDR3 length is 15 residues.

A single count supports this clone. The V call is TRBV4-1, the J call TRBJ2-2, with D possibly called TRBD1 or TRBD2 (6 bases each). The CDR3 length is 16 residues. V gave up 0 bases and J gave up 2 bases, with 10 bases separating them. Germline V lookup: CDR1 MGHRA, CDR2 YSYEKL. The CDR3 DNA follows: TGCGCCAGCAGCCAAGATGGAGGGGGAAACACCGGGGAGCTGTTTTTT. Translation gives CASSQDGGGNTGELFF.

This clone has just one count. This chain joins TRBV2 and TRBJ1-1; D possibly corresponds to TRBD1 (6 bases). CDR3 length equals 14 residues. Between the trimmed V and J ends, which lost 7 bases and 0 bases, there was a span of 12 bases. Germline V gene lookup returns CDR1 SNHLY and CDR2 FYNNEI. CDR3 nucleotide sequence: TGTGCCAGCACCTGGACAGAGATGAACACTGAAGCTTTCTTT. Encoded protein: CASTWTEMNTEAFF. Full variable domain (remainder filled in from reference TRBV2 and TRBJ1-1): EPEVTQTPSHQVTQMGQEVILRCVPISNHLYFYWYRQILGQKVEFLVSFYNNEISEKSEIFDDQFSVERPDGSNFTLKIRSTKLEDSAMYFCASTWTEMNTEAFFGQGTRLTVV.

The table lists this clone with a few counts. The chain links TRBV7-8 to TRBJ1-1; D unresolved. V gave up 5 bases and J gave up 1 base, with 14 bases separating them. The CDR3 sequence is 15 residues long. Germline CDR1 and CDR2: SGHVS and FQNEAQ. This CDR3 reads CASSPGVRTNTEAFF. The CDR3 nucleotides read TGTGCCAGCAGCCCTGGGGTAAGGACGAACACTGAAGCTTTCTTT.

This clone has just one count. J is TRBJ1-1 and V is TRBV19; weak D call: TRBD1 (6 bases). The CDR3 runs 15 residues. Between the trimmed V and J ends, which lost 3 bases and 0 bases, there was a span of 11 bases. The germline V gene has CDR1 LNHDA and CDR2 SQIVND (reference sequence). The CDR3 here is CASSIGQNMNTEAFF. The CDR3 DNA reads TGTGCCAGTAGTATTGGACAGAACATGAACACTGAAGCTTTCTTT. The full variable domain, its missing parts supplied by reference TRBV19 and TRBJ1-1, is DGGITQSPKYLFRKEGQNVTLSCEQNLNHDAMYWYRQDPGQGLRLIYYSQIVNDFQKGDIAEGYSVSREKKESFPLTVTSAQKNPTAFYLCASSIGQNMNTEAFFGQGTRLTVV.

The gene calls are TRBV7-3 and TRBJ1-2, with D possibly matching TRBD1 (6 bases). CDR1 is SGHTA, CDR2 FQGTGA, per germline. This CDR3 region has 13 residues. Trimming removed 5 bases from V and 8 bases from J, with 15 bases in between. In nucleotides, the CDR3 is TGTGCCAGCAGCCAGGGGCCATCGAGAGGCTACACCTTC. Its protein product is CASSQGPSRGYTF.